The rows below give T cell receptor beta chains drawn from one sample of a study of blood T cell repertoires in COVID-19. Sequencing was performed with immunoSEQ multiplex PCR; in TCRdb, only in-frame clones are kept and a portion is missing. The sample lists 200,000 to 300,000 clones; approximately 85% were seen once. Sequencing input: peripheral blood. The receptors here all came from a woman aged 25 to 39 with acute or convalescent COVID-19. The CDR3 runs from the conserved cysteine through the conserved F or W. The D gene is left open where the match is weak. Expanded clones are given a class, and other clones once, few, many or no size at all.

DNA,CDR3,size,V,J,D
TGCGCCAGCAGCCCTGGGAAACTAGCGGAAAAGAGGGAGTTCTTC,CASSPGKLAEKREFF,NA,TRBV5-1,TRBJ2-1,TRBD2
TGTGCCAGCAGCCGGCGGGGGGGAAATGAAAAACTGTTTTTT,CASSRRGGNEKLFF,NA,TRBV16,TRBJ1-4,NA
TGCAGCGCAATTGGACAGGGGTTAGTTTTCTACGAGCAGTACTTC,CSAIGQGLVFYEQYF,NA,TRBV29-1,TRBJ2-7,TRBD1
TGTGCCAGCAGCTTAGGGACACTCGATAGAAGGAACACCGGGGAGCTGTTTTTT,CASSLGTLDRRNTGELFF,NA,TRBV7-2,TRBJ2-2,NA
TGTGCCAGCAGCGACTTAGCGGGAGTGGGACCCGGGGAGCTGTTTTTT,CASSDLAGVGPGELFF,NA,TRBV3-1/TRBV3-2,TRBJ2-2,TRBD2
TGCAGTGCTAGTACCAGGTGGGAGACCCAGTACTTC,CSASTRWETQYF,NA,TRBV20-1,TRBJ2-5,NA
TGTGCCAGCACCGAACAAGGGGGTGTAGTAACTGAAGCTTTCTTT,CASTEQGGVVTEAFF,NA,TRBV6-5,TRBJ1-1,NA
TGTGCTTCCCAAGGGGCAGCCTACGAGCAGTACTTC,CASQGAAYEQYF,NA,TRBV19,TRBJ2-7,NA
TGTGCCATCACCACCACTAGCGGGAGGAACAATGAGCAGTTCTTC,CAITTTSGRNNEQFF,NA,TRBV10-3,TRBJ2-1,TRBD2
TGCGCCAGCTTGACGAAGCGAAGCACAGATACGCAGTATTTT,CASLTKRSTDTQYF,NA,TRBV10-2,TRBJ2-3,NA
TGTGCCAGTACCCATCGGGGTGCACTAAACTATGGCTACACCTTC,CASTHRGALNYGYTF,NA,TRBV19,TRBJ1-2,NA
TGTGCCAGCAGCCTGGCGCGGACTAGCGGGGTTTTTGAGCAGTACTTC,CASSLARTSGVFEQYF,NA,TRBV3-1/TRBV3-2,TRBJ2-7,TRBD2
TGCAGTGCTAGCTCTGACAATGAGCAGTTCTTC,CSASSDNEQFF,NA,TRBV20-1,TRBJ2-1,NA
TGTGCCAGCACCCTGGCAGCGGGGTCGGTGACTGAAGCTTTCTTT,CASTLAAGSVTEAFF,NA,TRBV5-6,TRBJ1-1,NA
TGTGCCAGCACCATACAGGGAATTGATGGCTACACCTTC,CASTIQGIDGYTF,NA,TRBV7-2,TRBJ1-2,NA
TGTGCCAGCAGCCTACTGGAGATGATCCAACCTAATGAGCAGTTCTTC,CASSLLEMIQPNEQFF,NA,TRBV14,TRBJ2-1,NA
TGCAGCGGGGGGCAGGGGTATGGCTACACCTTC,CSGGQGYGYTF,NA,TRBV29-1,TRBJ1-2,NA
TGTGCCAGCAGCTTAGGACAGGCGGGAGGGCCTTATGAGCAGTTCTTC,CASSLGQAGGPYEQFF,NA,TRBV7-7,TRBJ2-1,TRBD2
TGTGCCAGCAGCCCGACACCAACCGTCCTGACTTTC,CASSPTPTVLTF,NA,TRBV12-3/TRBV12-4,TRBJ2-6,NA
TGTGCCAGTAGTATCGGAGTAGCGGGAGGGCCGGGGACAGATACGCAGTATTTT,CASSIGVAGGPGTDTQYF,NA,TRBV19,TRBJ2-3,TRBD2
TGTGCCAGCAGCTTAGAAGGGACAGCCTACGAGCAGTACTTC,CASSLEGTAYEQYF,NA,TRBV7-2,TRBJ2-7,TRBD1
TGTGCCTGGGAGAGCAGGGACTATGGCTACACCTTC,CAWESRDYGYTF,NA,TRBV30,TRBJ1-2,NA
TGTGCCAGCAGCCAAGAGACAGCCCCTAACTATGGCTACACCTTC,CASSQETAPNYGYTF,NA,TRBV4-2,TRBJ1-2,NA
TGTGCCAGTAGTATGACTAGCGCTTTTACCTACGAGCAGTACTTC,CASSMTSAFTYEQYF,NA,TRBV19,TRBJ2-7,TRBD2
TGTGCCAGCAGCGTTAACAGGGGGCTGAAATCTGGGGCCAACGTCCTGACTTTC,CASSVNRGLKSGANVLTF,NA,TRBV9,TRBJ2-6,TRBD1
TGTGCCAGTAGTATGTTGGGGGGGTCTGGGGCCAACGTCCTGACTTTC,CASSMLGGSGANVLTF,NA,TRBV19,TRBJ2-6,TRBD2
TGTGCCAGCACCAGGGCGGCTAGCGGGAGCGATGAGCAGTTCTTC,CASTRAASGSDEQFF,NA,TRBV9,TRBJ2-1,TRBD2
TGTGCCAGCTCGGGACAAGCCTATGGCTACACCTTC,CASSGQAYGYTF,NA,TRBV6-4,TRBJ1-2,NA
TGTGCCACCAGTGATGCGACTAGCGGCTCAGATACGCAGTATTTT,CATSDATSGSDTQYF,NA,TRBV24-1,TRBJ2-3,TRBD2
TGTGCCAGCTCACCACTACCGGTGGGCAGCAATCAGCCCCAGCATTTT,CASSPLPVGSNQPQHF,NA,TRBV18,TRBJ1-5,NA
TGTGCCAGCAGCCGGGACAGAAACTATGGCTACACCTTC,CASSRDRNYGYTF,NA,TRBV7-2,TRBJ1-2,TRBD1
TGTGCCAGCATACAGGGTATGAACACTGAAGCTTTCTTT,CASIQGMNTEAFF,NA,TRBV5-8,TRBJ1-1,NA
TGTGCCATCAGTTCAGACAGGGGGCAATACAATGAGCAGTTCTTC,CAISSDRGQYNEQFF,few,TRBV10-3,TRBJ2-1,TRBD1
TGTGCCAGCAGCTTTAGTACTAGCGGATCCTACGAGCAGTACTTC,CASSFSTSGSYEQYF,NA,TRBV11-2,TRBJ2-7,TRBD2
TGTGCCAGCACCGTAGCGGGAGTTGGGTTCGGGGAGCTGTTTTTT,CASTVAGVGFGELFF,few,TRBV5-4,TRBJ2-2,TRBD2
TGCAGTGCTAGCATTCCCCAGTATTTT,CSASIPQYF,NA,TRBV20-1,TRBJ2-3,NA
TGTGCCAGCAGCTTAGGAGACAGGGAAGCTAACTATGGCTACACCTTC,CASSLGDREANYGYTF,few,TRBV7-9,TRBJ1-2,TRBD1